Here is one T cell receptor beta chain with its context. No antigen is known for it. V lost 6 bases to trimming and J lost 7 bases; unmatched junction nucleotides: 4. Germline V gene data show CDR1 as LNHDA and CDR2 as SQIVND (reference sequence). The length of the CDR3 is 14 residues. The whole isolated RNA underwent reverse transcription, so sequencing captured expressed TCRB transcripts. The repertoire was sequenced with immunoSEQ multiplex PCR; TCRdb's copy has only in-frame clones and lacks some. Among over 350,000 clones listed, roughly 16% were seen once. This sample is part of a study of beta chain features in type 1 diabetes. Study-level points and caveats: All four CD4+ subsets of Type 1 diabetes patients contained TCRB CDR3s that were moderately but significantly shorter. The study found fewer insertions and more deletions at VDJ junctions in type 1 diabetes patients.

The collection from each donor was one heparinised blood draw averaging approximately 110 mL. Purity of each sorted population was above 95%. The rearrangement joins TRBV19 to TRBJ2-1, with TRBD2 matching over 12 bases. The sequence derives from a woman younger than 35 in good health. Sample: naive CD4+ T cells from blood. In nucleotides, the CDR3 is TGTGCCAGTAGGCTAGCGGGAGGGCCAAATGAGCAGTTCTTC. This sequence encodes CASRLAGGPNEQFF.